The 23 T cell receptor beta chains listed next were all sequenced from one sample in a study of T cell repertoires in ileal Crohn's disease. TCRdb's copy holds only in-frame clones and misses some; the assay was immunoSEQ multiplex PCR. The sample consists of over a thousand clones, around 85% of them appearing once. Time point in this sample: neoterminal ileum biopsy at postoperative endoscopy, about 6 months after surgery. Specimen: ileal tissue. These receptors all stem from an adult with Crohn's disease.

This clone showed up just once. The J gene is TRBJ1-2, the V gene TRBV7-3; weak D call: TRBD1 (5 bases). Trimming stripped 5 bases from V and 3 bases from J, with 10 bases between. Germline loops: CDR1 SGHTA, CDR2 FQGTGA. The CDR3 has 13 residues. CDR3 residues: CASSPAGDYGYTF. CDR3 nucleotides: TGTGCCAGCAGCCCTGCGGGGGACTATGGCTACACCTTC.

V is TRBV30 and J is TRBJ1-1; D is unresolved. Germline-derived CDR1 and CDR2 are GTSNPN and SVGIG (reference sequence). The CDR3 contains 13 residues. V shed 0 bases and J shed 3 bases, with 8 bases lying between them. This chain's CDR3 is CAWSVGGYTEAFF. The CDR3 nucleotides are TGTGCCTGGAGTGTAGGAGGGTACACTGAAGCTTTCTTT.

The sample holds a few counts of this clone. This chain's CDR3 is CASGTFPNSPLHF. Here the CDR3 DNA reads TGTGCTAGTGGAACATTTCCGAATTCACCCCTCCACTTT. The chain has TRBV12-5 and TRBJ1-6, with D hard to call. V shed 6 bases and J shed 7 bases, with 10 bases lying between them. Germline V gives CDR1 LGHNT, CDR2 FRNRAP. The CDR3 is made up of 13 amino acids.

The chain is built from TRBV19 and TRBJ1-1; possible D gene TRBD1, 5 bases. The CDR3 sequence is 15 residues long. Trimming cost V 6 bases and J 3 bases, with 17 bases left between them. Germline V gene data show CDR1 as LNHDA and CDR2 as SQIVND (reference sequence). This chain's CDR3 is CASSLELRGYTEAFF. CDR3 nucleotides: TGTGCCAGTAGCTTGGAACTTAGGGGTTACACTGAAGCTTTCTTT.

This clone appeared a single time. The J gene is TRBJ2-3, the V gene TRBV19; 10 nucleotides line up with TRBD1. Germline CDR1 LNHDA, CDR2 SQIVND (reference sequence). With V trimmed by 3 bases and J by 11 bases, 8 bases remained unmatched. The CDR3 spans 14 residues. In DNA, the CDR3 is TGTGCCAGTAGTATGGGACAGGGGAGCCATTTGCAGTATTTT. Its protein is CASSMGQGSHLQYF.

The rearrangement uses TRBV5-1 and TRBJ2-3; 13 nucleotides match TRBD2. The CDR3 has 17 amino acids. V was clipped by 4 bases and J by 3 bases; unmatched bases: 8. Germline CDR1 and CDR2: SGHRS and YFSETQ. The CDR3 region is CASSLWTSGGLTDTQYF. DNA for the CDR3: TGCGCCAGCAGCCTCTGGACTAGCGGGGGCCTAACAGATACGCAGTATTTT.

The chain couples TRBV4-1 to TRBJ2-1; TRBD1 is a possible D gene (5 bases). Per the germline V gene, CDR1 is MGHRA and CDR2 is YSYEKL. This CDR3 comprises 14 residues. Trimming left V 4 bases short and J 4 bases short, with 11 bases between. The CDR3 reads CASSRPDSYNEQFF. In DNA form, the CDR3 reads TGCGCCAGCAGCCGTCCTGACAGTTACAATGAGCAGTTCTTC.

V gene TRBV7-9 combines with J gene TRBJ1-2; D remains ambiguous. The CDR3 is 12 residues long. V lost 4 bases to trimming and J lost 2 bases, with 5 bases between them. Germline CDR1 and CDR2: SEHNR and FQNEAQ (reference sequence). CDR3 coding DNA: TGTGCCAGCAGCTACGAGAACTATGGCTACACCTTC. As protein: CASSYENYGYTF.

Only a few counts were recorded for this clone. This chain joins TRBV10-1 and TRBJ2-7; weak D call: TRBD2 (5 bases). The V end was cut by 5 bases, the J end by 8 bases, with 10 bases between. This CDR3 contains 11 residues. Germline loops: CDR1 WNHNN, CDR2 SYGVQD (reference sequence). Here the CDR3 reads CASSRDAKQYF. CDR3 DNA sequence: TGCGCCAGCAGTCGGGATGCCAAGCAGTACTTC.

This clone appeared a few times. The genes are TRBV4-1 and TRBJ2-6, with TRBD1 identical over 7 bases. V was clipped by 4 bases and J by 0 bases; unmatched bases: 3. In germline, CDR1 is MGHRA, CDR2 YSYEKL. CDR3 length: 16 residues. The CDR3 bases are TGCGCCAGCAGCCGTGAGGGGGCCTCTGGGGCCAACGTCCTGACTTTC. Protein sequence: CASSREGASGANVLTF.

The rearrangement joins TRBV10-1 to TRBJ1-6; D is ambiguous. The CDR3 is 13 amino acids. Germline assignment: CDR1 WNHNN and CDR2 SYGVQD (reference sequence). Trimming shortened V by 4 bases and J by 4 bases, and 5 bases separated the two germline ends. The CDR3 nucleotides read TGCGCCAGCAGTGCCCAGTATAATTCACCCCTCCACTTT. Translating it yields CASSAQYNSPLHF.

V usage is TRBV9 and J usage is TRBJ2-1; D may be TRBD2 (6 bases). Germline CDR1 SGDLS, CDR2 YYNGEE. V was shortened by 0 bases and J by 10 bases, with 14 bases between the two germline ends. The CDR3 spans 14 residues. The CDR3 reads CASSVDPSVGEQFF. In DNA, the CDR3 is TGTGCCAGCAGCGTAGATCCTAGCGTCGGGGAGCAGTTCTTC.

The chain couples TRBV7-8 to TRBJ2-7; 10 bases agree with TRBD1. Germline CDR1 and CDR2: SGHVS and FQNEAQ. This CDR3 is built from 18 residues. V lost 5 bases and J lost 3; bases outside the gene matches: 16. The CDR3 DNA reads as TGTGCCAGCAGCAGCCTGACAGGGGGCGGGATGGGAATCTACGAGCAGTACTTC. Protein product: CASSSLTGGGMGIYEQYF.

This clone has just one count. This chain connects TRBV2 to TRBJ2-3, with 16 positions matching TRBD2. Trimming at V came to 6 bases and at J to 3 bases, leaving 3 bases not matched to a gene. The CDR3 has 16 residues. Looked up from germline, CDR1 is SNHLY and CDR2 is FYNNEI. CDR3 sequence (DNA): TGTGCCAGCAGCGGGACTAGCGGGGGGGGAACAGATACGCAGTATTTT. Protein sequence: CASSGTSGGGTDTQYF.

The V gene is TRBV4-3, the J gene TRBJ2-2, with a tentative D call TRBD2 (6 bases). CDR1 and CDR2 from the germline V gene are LGHNA and YSLEER. Trimming cost V 8 bases and J 3 bases, with 16 bases left between them. The CDR3 sequence is 15 residues long. Here the CDR3 reads CASGRGLTYTGELFF. The DNA for the CDR3 is TGCGCCAGCGGACGGGGACTTACATACACCGGGGAGCTGTTTTTT.

The chain has TRBV2 and TRBJ2-7, with 9 positions matching TRBD1. Germline V lookup: CDR1 SNHLY, CDR2 FYNNEI. CDR3 length equals 15 residues. V dropped 7 bases and J dropped 4; count of bases not matched to a gene: 11. The CDR3 DNA is TGTGCCAGCACCGAGGACAGGGGAGGGGGGTACGAGCAGTACTTC. Its protein product is CASTEDRGGGYEQYF.

The rearrangement uses TRBV18 and TRBJ1-2; D unclear. V gave up 2 bases and J gave up 2 bases, with 9 bases separating them. The CDR3 is made up of 14 amino acids. The germline V gene has CDR1 KGHSH and CDR2 LQKENI. CDR3 sequence reads: CASSPERSNYGYTF. The CDR3 region has the DNA TGTGCCAGCTCACCAGAGCGGTCAAACTATGGCTACACCTTC.

The rearrangement links TRBV5-1 to TRBJ1-1, with D tentatively TRBD1 (6 bases). The CDR3 runs 17 residues. The V end lost 0 bases, the J end lost 0 bases, and 15 bases lay between the germline ends. The germline V gene encodes CDR1 SGHRS and CDR2 YFSETQ. The CDR3, as DNA: TGCGCCAGCAGCTTGGTGCCTCCGGGACAAATGAACACTGAAGCTTTCTTT. Encoded protein: CASSLVPPGQMNTEAFF.

The CDR3 loop is CASGSGGIQETQYF. The CDR3 nucleotides read TGTGCTAGTGGCAGTGGAGGGATTCAAGAGACCCAGTACTTC. The rearrangement links TRBV12-5 to TRBJ2-5, with D possibly TRBD2 on 6 matching bases. The CDR3 runs to 14 residues. The ends were cut back, 6 bases at V and 2 bases at J, with 13 bases in the middle. Germline-derived CDR1 and CDR2 are LGHNT and FRNRAP. Full variable domain (outside the CDR3, taken from reference TRBV12-5 and TRBJ2-5): DARVTQTPRHKVTEMGQEVTMRCQPILGHNTVFWYRQTMMQGLELLAYFRNRAPLDDSGMPKDRFSAEMPDATLATLKIQPSEPRDSAVYFCASGSGGIQETQYFGPGTRLLVL.

The chain recombines TRBV5-6 with TRBJ2-5; weak D call: TRBD2 (6 bases). The V end lost 2 bases, the J end lost 1 base, and 18 bases lay between the germline ends. The CDR3 length is 17 residues. Germline values: CDR1 SGHDT, CDR2 YYEEEE. The CDR3 sequence: CASSFGLSAYSQETQYF. The CDR3 DNA reads TGTGCCAGCAGCTTCGGACTAAGTGCCTATTCCCAAGAGACCCAGTACTTC.

V and J are TRBV7-8 and TRBJ2-3, with 11 bases matching TRBD2. The junction had 9 bases not matched to a gene; V was cut back by 6 bases and J by 1 base. Germline loops: CDR1 SGHVS, CDR2 FQNEAQ. This CDR3 has 17 residues. The CDR3 region has the DNA TGTGCCAGCAGTCAGAACACGGGACTAGCGGGCACAGATACGCAGTATTTT. It encodes CASSQNTGLAGTDTQYF.

The rearrangement links TRBV11-3 to TRBJ2-3; 11 bases agree with TRBD2. From germline, CDR1 is SGHNT and CDR2 YENEEA. This CDR3 comprises 16 residues. V shed 5 bases and J 1 base; nucleotides not matched to a gene: 5. CDR3 sequence (DNA): TGTGCCAGCAGCCCTGGGACTAGCGGCCGCACAGATACGCAGTATTTT. Protein sequence: CASSPGTSGRTDTQYF.

The genes are TRBV7-2 and TRBJ2-5; 9 bases match TRBD1. Germline V gene lookup returns CDR1 SGHTA and CDR2 FQGNSA. After removal of 2 bases from V and 4 bases from J, the junction contained 11 bases not matched to a gene. The CDR3 is made up of 17 amino acids. The CDR3 sequence: CASSLRPGQGTGETQYF. Written as DNA, the CDR3 is TGTGCCAGCAGCTTAAGACCCGGACAGGGGACAGGAGAGACCCAGTACTTC.